Presented here are 26 T cell receptor beta chains from one specimen sequenced in a study of blood T cell repertoires in COVID-19. Using immunoSEQ multiplex PCR, the repertoire was profiled, and TCRdb retains in-frame clones only, with some absent. In the table there are 150,000 to 200,000 clones, 85% to 90% of which are singletons. Source material: PBMCs or T cells enriched from blood (not recorded which). The receptors stem from a woman aged 45 to 65 who had recovered from COVID-19.

The V call is TRBV19, the J call TRBJ1-1, with TRBD1 identical over 7 bases. Trimming took 5 bases from V and 1 from J; bases not matched to a gene: 10. This CDR3 contains 16 residues. The germline gives CDR1 LNHDA, CDR2 SQIVND (reference sequence). The CDR3 nucleotides are TGTGCCAGTAGTCTACCGGGACAGCTACCGAACACTGAAGCTTTCTTT. Protein sequence: CASSLPGQLPNTEAFF.

V and J are TRBV11-3 and TRBJ2-3; D is ambiguous. Germline V gene data show CDR1 as SGHNT and CDR2 as YENEEA. The CDR3 is made up of 12 amino acids. With 3 bases removed from V and 2 bases from J, the gap between germline ends came to 3 bases. CDR3 region: CASSFYTDTQYF. CDR3 coding DNA: TGTGCCAGCAGCTTTTACACAGATACGCAGTATTTT.

The chain recombines TRBV24-1 with TRBJ2-3, with a possible D match to TRBD2 (7 bases). V lost 7 bases and J 6 bases, leaving 19 bases between the germline ends. CDR3 length: 15 amino acids. Germline values: CDR1 KGHDR, CDR2 SFDVKD. CDR3 coding DNA: TGTGCCACCAGAGACCGGGGGGCAGCAACGGATACGCAGTATTTT. Translation: CATRDRGAATDTQYF.

The chain combines TRBV18 with TRBJ2-5, with TRBD2 matching over 8 bases. The length of the CDR3 is 14 residues. J gave up 5 bases and V 3 bases, and 5 bases lay outside the gene matches. Germline values: CDR1 KGHSH, CDR2 LQKENI. The CDR3: CASSPSGVQETQYF. The CDR3 DNA reads as TGTGCCAGCTCACCTAGCGGGGTGCAGGAGACCCAGTACTTC. The entire variable domain, with the rest obtained from reference TRBV18 and TRBJ2-5, is as follows: NAGVMQNPRHLVRRRGQEARLRCSPMKGHSHVYWYRQLPEEGLKFMVYLQKENIIDESGMPKERFSAEFPKEGPSILRIQQVVRGDSAAYFCASSPSGVQETQYFGPGTRLLVL.

The chain uses TRBV7-8 and TRBJ2-5, with D possibly TRBD2 on 5 matching bases. Trimming pared 5 bases from V and 3 bases from J, leaving 16 bases between. This CDR3 spans 15 amino acids. CDR1 SGHVS and CDR2 FQNEAQ come from the germline V gene. CDR3 DNA sequence: TGTGCCAGCAGCCAGAATGGACTGGACGAAGAGACCCAGTACTTC. Protein sequence: CASSQNGLDEETQYF.

The J gene is TRBJ1-1, the V gene TRBV5-4, with a possible D match to TRBD1 (6 bases). V shed 5 bases and J shed 4 bases, with 18 bases lying between them. This CDR3 region has 15 residues. CDR1 SGHNT and CDR2 YYREEE come from the germline V gene (reference sequence). The CDR3 loop reads CASRPQTGELTEAFF. Here the CDR3 DNA reads TGTGCCAGCAGACCCCAGACAGGTGAGCTCACTGAAGCTTTCTTT.

V gene TRBV7-9 combines with J gene TRBJ2-3, with D uncertain. The CDR3 loop spans 15 amino acids. From germline, CDR1 is SEHNR and CDR2 FQNEAQ (reference sequence). V was pared by 4 bases and J by 0 bases, with 11 bases between. CDR3 DNA sequence: TGTGCCAGCAGCTCCGTGGGCCCAAGCACAGATACGCAGTATTTT. Translation: CASSSVGPSTDTQYF. The full variable domain, completed using reference TRBV7-9 and TRBJ2-3, is DTGVSQNPRHKITKRGQNVTFRCDPISEHNRLYWYRQTLGQGPEFLTYFQNEAQLEKSRLLSDRFSAERPKGSFSTLEIQRTEQGDSAMYLCASSSVGPSTDTQYFGPGTRLTVL.

V gene TRBV19 combines with J gene TRBJ1-5; the D gene is possibly TRBD1 (6 bases). Looked up from germline, CDR1 is LNHDA and CDR2 is SQIVND (reference sequence). The CDR3 extends over 16 amino acids. The V end lost 4 bases, the J end lost 3 bases, and 16 bases lay between the germline ends. CDR3 loop: CASSTTRTVSNQPQHF. The CDR3 DNA follows: TGTGCCAGTAGTACAACCCGGACAGTTTCCAATCAGCCCCAGCATTTT.

This clone was observed a handful of times. This chain joins TRBV6-2 or TRBV6-3 and TRBJ2-1; 9 nucleotides line up with TRBD2. Germline CDR1 and CDR2: MNHEY and SVGEGT. V trimming: 4 bases; J trimming: 8 bases; junction bases outside the gene matches: 9. The CDR3 length is 15 residues. The CDR3 DNA follows: TGTGCCAGCAGTTCGGGGCTAGCGGGGCTCGATGAGCAGTTCTTC. It codes for CASSSGLAGLDEQFF.

This clone appeared a few times. The chain couples TRBV14 to TRBJ2-7; D might be TRBD2 (5 bases). This CDR3 has 12 residues. Trimming took 2 bases from V and 7 from J, leaving 9 bases between them. Germline V gene data show CDR1 as SGHDN and CDR2 as FVKESK. The CDR3 loop reads CASSQMRREQYF. In DNA form, the CDR3 reads TGTGCCAGCAGCCAAATGAGGAGGGAGCAGTACTTC. The variable domain in full, with the rest retrieved from reference TRBV14 and TRBJ2-7, is EAGVTQFPSHSVIEKGQTVTLRCDPISGHDNLYWYRRVMGKEIKFLLHFVKESKQDESGMPNNRFLAERTGGTYSTLKVQPAELEDSGVYFCASSQMRREQYFGPGTRLTVT.

In this sample, this clone turned up many times. The chain has TRBV4-1 and TRBJ1-5; no firm D call. CDR3 length: 16 residues. Germline loops: CDR1 MGHRA, CDR2 YSYEKL. The V and J ends lost 0 bases and 2 bases respectively, with 11 bases between them. This CDR3 reads CASSQDGGVGNQPQHF. The CDR3 DNA reads as TGCGCCAGCAGCCAAGACGGCGGGGTTGGCAATCAGCCCCAGCATTTT.

V usage is TRBV7-8 and J usage is TRBJ2-7; D may be TRBD2 (6 bases). Germline assignment: CDR1 SGHVS and CDR2 FQNEAQ. This CDR3 comprises 15 residues. The ends were cut back, 2 bases at V and 3 bases at J, with 14 bases in the middle. CDR3 DNA sequence: TGTGCCAGCAGCTTAAGGGACTCCCTTGACTACGAGCAGTACTTC. This encodes CASSLRDSLDYEQYF.

V usage is TRBV19 and J usage is TRBJ1-5; D unresolved. The V end was cut by 7 bases, the J end by 1 base, with 17 bases between. Germline CDR1 LNHDA, CDR2 SQIVND (reference sequence). There are 16 residues in the CDR3. The CDR3 DNA reads as TGTGCCAGTACCACAAAATGGAGAGGGAGCAATCAGCCCCAGCATTTT. Amino acid sequence: CASTTKWRGSNQPQHF.

This rearrangement joins TRBV7-3 to TRBJ2-3, with 8 nucleotides matching TRBD2. CDR1 and CDR2 (germline): SGHTA, FQGTGA. Trimming removed 3 bases from V and 1 base from J; junction bases left unmatched: 12. The CDR3 loop spans 18 amino acids. This CDR3 is CASSFIAGTRTGTDTQYF. The CDR3 DNA is TGTGCCAGCAGCTTCATAGCGGGGACAAGAACTGGCACAGATACGCAGTATTTT.

The chain links TRBV19 to TRBJ1-1, with D perhaps matching TRBD1 (6 bases). V gave up 8 bases and J gave up 6 bases, with 19 bases separating them. Germline V gives CDR1 LNHDA, CDR2 SQIVND (reference sequence). The CDR3 consists of 14 residues. In DNA, the CDR3 is TGTGCCAGTCGGGCGACAGGCCAAACTTCTGAAGCTTTCTTT. Protein sequence: CASRATGQTSEAFF.

The chain combines TRBV4-1 with TRBJ2-1; 12 bases are shared with TRBD2. V gave up 2 bases and J gave up 9 bases; unmatched junction bases: 11. The CDR3 contains 17 residues. Germline loops: CDR1 MGHRA, CDR2 YSYEKL. The CDR3 here is CASSQHPLAGGLLEQFF. The CDR3 nucleotides are TGCGCCAGCAGCCAACACCCTCTAGCGGGGGGGCTCCTTGAGCAGTTCTTC.

The chain couples TRBV19 to TRBJ2-2, with D perhaps matching TRBD2 (5 bases). V shed 6 bases and J shed 6 bases, with 8 bases lying between them. The CDR3 contains 12 residues. Per germline, CDR1 LNHDA and CDR2 SQIVND (reference sequence). Here the CDR3 reads CASRPGAGELFF. Written as DNA, the CDR3 is TGTGCCAGTAGGCCCGGGGCCGGGGAGCTGTTTTTT.

The V gene is TRBV11-3, the J gene TRBJ1-4, with a tentative D call TRBD1 (5 bases). The CDR3 totals 16 residues. Germline-derived CDR1 and CDR2 are SGHNT and YENEEA. V was pared by 3 bases and J by 7 bases, with 18 bases between. The CDR3 bases are TGTGCCAGCAGCTTGGGGGTGAGGGGAGCGGGTGAAAAACTGTTTTTT. Its translation: CASSLGVRGAGEKLFF.

V gene TRBV6-2 or TRBV6-3 combines with J gene TRBJ1-2, with D possibly matching TRBD1 (6 bases). Per germline, CDR1 MNHEY and CDR2 SVGEGT. V shed 2 bases and J shed 1 base, with 17 bases lying between them. The CDR3 spans 17 residues. The CDR3 loop is CASSYEQGLPFNYGYTF. Here the CDR3 DNA reads TGTGCCAGCAGTTACGAGCAGGGGCTGCCCTTTAACTATGGCTACACCTTC.

The rearrangement uses TRBV6-5 and TRBJ1-5; D gene uncertain. V was trimmed by 2 bases and J by 3 bases, leaving 11 bases between them. The CDR3 is 15 residues long. Germline values: CDR1 MNHEY, CDR2 SVGAGI. The CDR3 loop reads CASSYAQSNNQPQHF. The CDR3 DNA follows: TGTGCCAGCAGTTACGCACAGTCTAACAATCAGCCCCAGCATTTT.

The chain is built from TRBV18 and TRBJ1-3, with D possibly being TRBD1 (5 bases). CDR3 length: 15 amino acids. Germline V gives CDR1 KGHSH, CDR2 LQKENI. Trimming took off 3 bases at V and 4 bases at J, with 13 bases between the two ends. The CDR3 reads CASSPETPGGNTIYF. In DNA, the CDR3 is TGTGCCAGCTCACCTGAGACACCAGGGGGAAACACCATATATTTT.

This clone appeared once. The gene calls are TRBV10-3 and TRBJ1-6, with 7 bases that match TRBD1. V was pared by 10 bases and J by 4 bases, with 13 bases of the junction left unmatched. The CDR3 sequence is 16 residues long. In germline, CDR1 is ENHRY, CDR2 SYGVKD. CDR3 DNA: TGTGCCACGCAAAAACAGGGGCCAGGGTATAATTCACCCCTCCACTTT. This encodes CATQKQGPGYNSPLHF.

This chain connects TRBV5-1 to TRBJ2-7; 8 bases are a match to TRBD1. Germline V gene lookup returns CDR1 SGHRS and CDR2 YFSETQ. The CDR3 is made up of 15 amino acids. V trimming: 4 bases; J trimming: 5 bases; junction bases outside the gene matches: 11. The DNA for the CDR3 is TGCGCCAGCAGCAAGGGACAGGTGGGGCTCGACGAGCAGTACTTC. Its protein is CASSKGQVGLDEQYF.

This clone was observed a handful of times. One end of the junction does not line up with germline, which may come from a read error. The V and J genes are TRBV6-5 and TRBJ1-2; 8 positions match TRBD1. This CDR3 comprises 13 residues. CDR1 and CDR2 from the germline V gene are MNHEY and SVGAGI. The CDR3 DNA sequence: TGTGCCAGCAGTTACTCTGGGACAGGTCCGTTCGCCTTC. This gives the protein CASSYSGTGPFAF.

The V gene is TRBV6-5, the J gene TRBJ2-5, with D possibly matching TRBD1 (6 bases). The V and J ends lost 6 bases and 2 bases respectively, with 10 bases between them. Germline V lookup: CDR1 MNHEY, CDR2 SVGAGI. This CDR3 has 13 amino acids. As DNA, the CDR3 is TGTGCCAGCAGGTGGACAGTTCAAGAGACCCAGTACTTC. Translation: CASRWTVQETQYF.

This clone was detected once. V gene TRBV6-2 or TRBV6-3 combines with J gene TRBJ2-2; possibly TRBD1 for D (5 bases). The CDR3 sequence is 19 residues long. Trimming took 5 bases from V and 6 from J, leaving 28 bases between them. Germline CDR1 is MNHEY and CDR2 is SVGEGT. The CDR3 region is CASSQGETSGYGRAGELFF. Here the CDR3 DNA reads TGTGCCAGCAGTCAGGGCGAAACCTCCGGATACGGGCGCGCCGGGGAGCTGTTTTTT.